The 21 T cell receptor beta chains reported below all come from one sample, sequenced in a study of blood T cell repertoires in COVID-19. Some clones are missing from TCRdb's copy, which holds only in-frame ones; the method was immunoSEQ multiplex PCR. The sample holds 100,000 to 150,000 clones, roughly 90% seen once. What was sequenced was peripheral blood. Receptors originate from a man aged 50 or older with acute or convalescent COVID-19.

The chain recombines TRBV6-6 with TRBJ2-7; TRBD2 matches 12 bases. V lost 0 bases to trimming and J lost 2 bases; unmatched junction nucleotides: 2. Germline V CDR1 and CDR2: MNHNY, SVGAGI (reference sequence). The CDR3 is 16 residues long. The CDR3 coding sequence is TGTGCCAGCAGTTACTCTAGACTAGCGGGAGCCTACGAGCAGTACTTC. This encodes CASSYSRLAGAYEQYF.

In DNA form, the CDR3 reads TGTGCCAGCAGTGAATGGTCAGGCTCTGGAAACACCATATATTTT. Translation: CASSEWSGSGNTIYF. V gene TRBV3-1 (or the pseudogene TRBV3-2) combines with J gene TRBJ1-3; no definite D call. This CDR3 contains 15 residues. Trimming stripped 6 bases from V and 0 bases from J, with 12 bases between. Germline values: CDR1 LGHDT, CDR2 YNNKEL (reference sequence).

V usage is TRBV2 and J usage is TRBJ2-3; a possible D gene is TRBD2 (5 bases). CDR1 SNHLY and CDR2 FYNNEI come from the germline V gene. V dropped 5 bases and J dropped 1 base, with 7 bases sitting between them. CDR3 length: 13 residues. The CDR3: CASSSGGTDTQYF. DNA of the CDR3: TGTGCCAGCAGTTCCGGGGGCACAGATACGCAGTATTTT.

The chain is built from TRBV11-3 and TRBJ2-2; D perhaps matches TRBD2 (5 bases). In germline, CDR1 is SGHNT, CDR2 YENEEA. V lost 5 bases to trimming and J lost 2 bases, with 12 bases between them. This CDR3 has 15 amino acids. The CDR3 DNA sequence: TGTGCCAGCAGCCGGGGAGCGGTTAACACCGGGGAGCTGTTTTTT. Its protein is CASSRGAVNTGELFF. The complete variable domain, with remaining parts taken from reference TRBV11-3 and TRBJ2-2, reads EAGVVQSPRYKIIEKKQPVAFWCNPISGHNTLYWYLQNLGQGPELLIRYENEEAVDDSQLPKDRFSAERLKGVDSTLKIQPAELGDSAVYLCASSRGAVNTGELFFGEGSRLTVL.

V gene TRBV10-3 combines with J gene TRBJ2-7, with TRBD1 identical over 9 bases. V dropped 10 bases and J dropped 6; count of bases not matched to a gene: 7. The CDR3 extends over 12 amino acids. The germline gives CDR1 ENHRY, CDR2 SYGVKD. Written as DNA, the CDR3 is TGTGCCACCGGGACAGGGATGGGCGAGCAGTACTTC. Amino acids: CATGTGMGEQYF.

V usage is TRBV19 and J usage is TRBJ2-7; possibly TRBD1 for D (6 bases). There are 13 residues in the CDR3. V was cut by 6 bases and J by 5 bases, with 14 bases left in between. Germline V gene sequence: CDR1 LNHDA, CDR2 SQIVND (reference sequence). DNA for the CDR3: TGTGCCAGTAGGGCAACAGGGAATCACGAGCAGTACTTC. Its protein is CASRATGNHEQYF.

This clone came up once. The J gene is TRBJ1-3, the V gene TRBV5-1; 7 bases match TRBD1. Germline CDR1 reads SGHRS; CDR2 reads YFSETQ. The CDR3 consists of 15 residues. Trimming took 4 bases from V and 1 from J; bases not matched to a gene: 5. CDR3 protein: CASSATGQSGNTIYF. CDR3 DNA: TGCGCCAGCAGCGCCACGGGACAGTCTGGAAACACCATATATTTT.

There are a few counts of this clone. This sequence joins TRBV18 and TRBJ1-1; D is unresolved. V shed 1 base and J shed 1 base, with 10 bases lying between them. The CDR3 loop spans 15 amino acids. CDR1 is KGHSH and CDR2 is LQKENI in the germline V gene. The CDR3 spells CASSPQPFRNTEAFF. The CDR3 DNA reads TGTGCCAGCTCACCACAACCTTTCAGGAACACTGAAGCTTTCTTT.

V is TRBV19 and J is TRBJ1-2; TRBD1 aligns across 8 bases. Germline assignment: CDR1 LNHDA and CDR2 SQIVND (reference sequence). The V and J ends lost 5 bases and 6 bases, in that order; junction bases with no gene match: 8. This CDR3 is 14 amino acids long. Written as DNA, the CDR3 is TGTGCCAGTAGTGCCGTCCAGGGGGCTAATGGCTACACCTTC. Translation: CASSAVQGANGYTF.

The rearrangement joins TRBV19 to TRBJ2-7, with 8 bases that match TRBD1. Germline values: CDR1 LNHDA, CDR2 SQIVND (reference sequence). V gave up 7 bases and J gave up 3 bases; unmatched junction bases: 8. The length of the CDR3 is 14 residues. The CDR3 loop is CASNPDRDYYEQYF. CDR3 DNA: TGTGCCAGTAACCCGGACAGGGATTACTACGAGCAGTACTTC.

This chain joins TRBV5-4 and TRBJ1-5; maybe TRBD1 (5 bases). V lost 2 bases, J lost 2 bases, and 8 bases lay in between. Germline CDR1 reads SGHNT; CDR2 reads YYREEE (reference sequence). This CDR3 has 14 residues. CDR3 amino acids: CASSLWGGNQPQHF. The CDR3 DNA follows: TGTGCCAGCAGCTTATGGGGGGGCAATCAGCCCCAGCATTTT.

The V gene is TRBV5-1, the J gene TRBJ2-3; the match to TRBD2 covers 7 bases. From germline, CDR1 is SGHRS and CDR2 YFSETQ. The CDR3 is 14 amino acids. Unmatched junction bases numbered 2, after V lost 1 base and J lost 3 bases. The CDR3 here is CASSLQLATDTQYF. CDR3 coding DNA: TGCGCCAGCAGCTTGCAACTAGCGACAGATACGCAGTATTTT.

This sequence joins TRBV7-9 and TRBJ2-3; 13 nucleotides match TRBD2. This CDR3 comprises 13 residues. Germline V gene lookup returns CDR1 SEHNR and CDR2 FQNEAQ (reference sequence). V lost 10 bases, J lost 3 bases, and 1 base stayed unmatched. CDR3 coding DNA: TGTGCCACGGGACTAGCGGGAACAGATACGCAGTATTTT. Translated: CATGLAGTDTQYF.

This chain joins TRBV9 and TRBJ2-1, with 12 bases matching TRBD2. This CDR3 spans 16 amino acids. Germline V gives CDR1 SGDLS, CDR2 YYNGEE. V shed 4 bases, J shed 5 bases, and the junction held 7 bases outside the gene matches. The CDR3: CASSSRTSGTDNEQFF. As DNA, the CDR3 is TGTGCCAGCAGCTCGAGGACTAGCGGGACCGACAATGAGCAGTTCTTC.

The CDR3 here is CASSYRREGTEAFF. For the CDR3, the DNA is TGTGCCAGCAGTTACAGGCGGGAGGGGACTGAAGCTTTCTTT. V usage is TRBV6-2 or TRBV6-3 and J usage is TRBJ1-1; tentative D call: TRBD1 (5 bases). Germline CDR1 and CDR2: MNHEY and SVGEGT. The CDR3 sequence is 14 residues long. V dropped 2 bases and J dropped 5 bases, with 12 bases sitting between them.

The chain links TRBV7-8 to TRBJ1-2; TRBD1 matches 10 bases. From germline, CDR1 is SGHVS and CDR2 FQNEAQ. The CDR3 length is 16 residues. The ends lost 5 bases at V and 1 base at J; junction bases unmatched: 7. CDR3 sequence: CASSRTGGYLNYGYTF. The CDR3 nucleotides read TGTGCCAGCAGCCGGACAGGGGGTTACCTTAACTATGGCTACACCTTC.

J is TRBJ1-5 and V is TRBV4-1; 7 bases align to TRBD1. V shed 3 bases and J 6 bases; nucleotides not matched to a gene: 5. In germline, CDR1 is MGHRA, CDR2 YSYEKL. The length of the CDR3 is 14 residues. CDR3 in amino acids: CASSQVTGAQPQHF. In nucleotides, the CDR3 is TGCGCCAGCAGCCAGGTTACAGGGGCTCAGCCCCAGCATTTT.

This chain links TRBV13 with TRBJ2-1; TRBD2 matches at 9 bases. Germline assignment: CDR1 PRHDT and CDR2 FYEKMQ (reference sequence). Trimming removed 5 bases from V and 4 bases from J; junction bases left unmatched: 9. The CDR3 consists of 16 residues. Written as DNA, the CDR3 is TGTGCCAGCAGCCCCCGGGGTAGCGGGGGTTACAATGAGCAGTTCTTC. Translation gives CASSPRGSGGYNEQFF.

This chain links TRBV18 with TRBJ2-1; no firm D call. CDR3 length: 12 residues. Germline V CDR1 and CDR2: KGHSH, LQKENI. V shed 0 bases and J shed 9 bases, with 6 bases lying between them. Here the CDR3 reads CASSPPGFEQFF. DNA for the CDR3: TGTGCCAGCTCACCACCGGGCTTTGAGCAGTTCTTC.

The rearrangement links TRBV25-1 to TRBJ1-6, with unresolved D. Germline V gene lookup returns CDR1 MGHDK and CDR2 SYGVNS. The V gene lost 1 base and the J gene lost 7 bases, with 11 bases spanning the gap. The CDR3 length is 15 residues. CDR3 sequence: CASSELSGANSPLHF. The CDR3 bases are TGTGCCAGCAGTGAATTATCAGGCGCCAATTCACCCCTCCACTTT.

The V and J genes are TRBV29-1 and TRBJ2-2; 11 bases align to TRBD2. Trimming took 4 bases from V and 4 from J; bases not matched to a gene: 5. This CDR3 has 15 amino acids. The V gene's germline CDR1 is SQVTM and CDR2 ANQGSEA. CDR3 sequence (DNA): TGCAGCGTTGCGTCACTAGCGGGAGTCACCGGGGAGCTGTTTTTT. Its protein product is CSVASLAGVTGELFF.